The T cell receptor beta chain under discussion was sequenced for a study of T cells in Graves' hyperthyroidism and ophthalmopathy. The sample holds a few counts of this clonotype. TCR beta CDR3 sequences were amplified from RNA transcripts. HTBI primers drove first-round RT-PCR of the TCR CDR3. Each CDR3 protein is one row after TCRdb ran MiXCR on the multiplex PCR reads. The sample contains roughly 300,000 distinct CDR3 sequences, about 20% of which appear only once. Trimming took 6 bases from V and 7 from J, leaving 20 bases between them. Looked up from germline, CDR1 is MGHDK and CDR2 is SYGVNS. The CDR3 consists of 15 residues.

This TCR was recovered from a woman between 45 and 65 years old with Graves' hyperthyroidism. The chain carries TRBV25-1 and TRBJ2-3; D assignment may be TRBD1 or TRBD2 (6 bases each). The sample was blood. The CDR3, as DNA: TGTGCCAGCAGCGATCTTCATAAGGGGGGAAATACGCAGTATTTT. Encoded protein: CASSDLHKGGNTQYF. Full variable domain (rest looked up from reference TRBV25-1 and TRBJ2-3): EADIYQTPRYLVIGTGKKITLECSQTMGHDKMYWYQQDPGMELHLIHYSYGVNSTEKGDLSSESTVSRIRTEHFPLTLESARPSHTSQYLCASSDLHKGGNTQYFGPGTRLTVL.